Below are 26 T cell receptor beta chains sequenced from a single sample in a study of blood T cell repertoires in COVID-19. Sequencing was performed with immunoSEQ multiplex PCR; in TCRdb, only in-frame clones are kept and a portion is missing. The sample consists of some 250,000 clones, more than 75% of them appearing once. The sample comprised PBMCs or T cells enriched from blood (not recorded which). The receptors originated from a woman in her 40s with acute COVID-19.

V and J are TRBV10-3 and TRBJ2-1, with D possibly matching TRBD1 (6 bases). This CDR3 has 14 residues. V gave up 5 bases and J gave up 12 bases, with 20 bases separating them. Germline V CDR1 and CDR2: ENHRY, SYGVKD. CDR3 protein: CAISLQGDSRAQFF. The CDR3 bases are TGTGCCATCAGTTTACAGGGTGACTCCCGCGCGCAGTTCTTC.

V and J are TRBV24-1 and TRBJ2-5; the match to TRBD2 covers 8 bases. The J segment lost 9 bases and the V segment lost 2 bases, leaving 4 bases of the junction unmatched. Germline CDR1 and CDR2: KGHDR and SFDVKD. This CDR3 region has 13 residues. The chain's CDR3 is CATSDYAGRAQYF. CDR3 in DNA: TGTGCCACCAGTGATTATGCCGGGAGGGCCCAGTACTTC.

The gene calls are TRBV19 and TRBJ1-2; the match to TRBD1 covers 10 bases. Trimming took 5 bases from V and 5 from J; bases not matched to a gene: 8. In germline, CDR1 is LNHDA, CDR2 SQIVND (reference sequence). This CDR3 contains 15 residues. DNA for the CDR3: TGTGCCAGTAGTCCAGACCGGGACAGGGGATATGGCTACACCTTC. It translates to CASSPDRDRGYGYTF.

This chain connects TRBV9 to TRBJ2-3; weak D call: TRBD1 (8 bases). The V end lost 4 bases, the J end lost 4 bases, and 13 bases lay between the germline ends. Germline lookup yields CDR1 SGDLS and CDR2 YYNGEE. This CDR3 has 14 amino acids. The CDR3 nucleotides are TGTGCCAGCAGCCAAACAGGGGGGGCAGATACGCAGTATTTT. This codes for CASSQTGGADTQYF.

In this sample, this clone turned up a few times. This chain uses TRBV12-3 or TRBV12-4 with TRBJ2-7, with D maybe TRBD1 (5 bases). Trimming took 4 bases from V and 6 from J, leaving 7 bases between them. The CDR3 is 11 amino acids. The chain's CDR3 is CASSWGREQYF. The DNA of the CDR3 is TGTGCCAGCAGTTGGGGCCGCGAGCAGTACTTC.

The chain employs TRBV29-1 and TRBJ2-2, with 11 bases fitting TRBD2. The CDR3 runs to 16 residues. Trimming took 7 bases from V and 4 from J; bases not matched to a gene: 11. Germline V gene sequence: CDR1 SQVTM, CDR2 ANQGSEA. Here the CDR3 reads CSERGSGLAATGELFF. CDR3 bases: TGCAGCGAGCGGGGTTCGGGACTAGCGGCCACCGGGGAGCTGTTTTTT.

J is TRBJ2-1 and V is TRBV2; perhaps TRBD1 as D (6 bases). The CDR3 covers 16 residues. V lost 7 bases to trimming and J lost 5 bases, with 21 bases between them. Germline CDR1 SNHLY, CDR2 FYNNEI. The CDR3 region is CASKFQGNKFNNEQFF. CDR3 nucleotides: TGTGCCAGCAAGTTTCAGGGGAACAAGTTTAACAATGAGCAGTTCTTC.

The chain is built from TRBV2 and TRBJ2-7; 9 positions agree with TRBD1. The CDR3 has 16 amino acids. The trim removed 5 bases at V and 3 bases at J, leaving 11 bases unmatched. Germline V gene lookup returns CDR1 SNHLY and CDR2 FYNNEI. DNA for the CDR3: TGTGCCAGCAGTAGGGGGGGACAGGGATTTTTCTACGAGCAGTACTTC. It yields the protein CASSRGGQGFFYEQYF.

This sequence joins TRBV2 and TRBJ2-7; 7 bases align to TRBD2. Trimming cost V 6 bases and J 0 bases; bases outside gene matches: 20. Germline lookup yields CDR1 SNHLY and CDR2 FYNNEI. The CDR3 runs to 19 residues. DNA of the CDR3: TGTGCCAGCAGGAACGGGTCCCTCCTCCGGGACTACCCCTCCTACGAGCAGTACTTC. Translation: CASRNGSLLRDYPSYEQYF.

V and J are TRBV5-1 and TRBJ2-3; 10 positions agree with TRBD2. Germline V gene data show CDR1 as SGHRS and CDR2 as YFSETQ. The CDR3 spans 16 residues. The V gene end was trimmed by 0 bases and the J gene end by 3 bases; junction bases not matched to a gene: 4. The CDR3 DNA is TGCGCCAGCAGCTTGGCAGGGACTAGCGTAACAGATACGCAGTATTTT. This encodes CASSLAGTSVTDTQYF. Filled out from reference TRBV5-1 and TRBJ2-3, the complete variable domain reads KAGVTQTPRYLIKTRGQQVTLSCSPISGHRSVSWYQQTPGQGLQFLFEYFSETQRNKGNFPGRFSGRQFSNSRSEMNVSTLELGDSALYLCASSLAGTSVTDTQYFGPGTRLTVL.

CDR3 nucleotides: TGTGCCAGCAGCTTAAATCCGGGACAGGATTCCGCGAACACCGGGGAGCTGTTTTTT. Its protein product is CASSLNPGQDSANTGELFF. The chain joins TRBV7-3 to TRBJ2-2, with 8 positions matching TRBD1. This CDR3 spans 19 amino acids. The V segment lost 1 base and the J segment 0 bases; nucleotides outside the gene matches: 10. Germline CDR1 reads SGHTA; CDR2 reads FQGTGA.

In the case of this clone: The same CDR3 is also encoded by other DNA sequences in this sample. This chain's CDR3 is CASSPNQETQYF. The CDR3 DNA reads as TGTGCCAGCTCACCCAACCAAGAGACCCAGTACTTC. The rearrangement uses TRBV18 and TRBJ2-5; D gene ambiguous. V was clipped by 3 bases and J by 0 bases, with 2 bases between them. The CDR3 is 12 amino acids. CDR1 is KGHSH, CDR2 LQKENI, per germline.

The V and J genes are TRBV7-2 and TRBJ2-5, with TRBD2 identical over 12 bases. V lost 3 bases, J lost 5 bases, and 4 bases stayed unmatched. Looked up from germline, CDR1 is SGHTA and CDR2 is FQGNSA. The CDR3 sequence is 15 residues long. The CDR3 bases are TGTGCCAGCAGCTTGACTAGCGGGGGAGGGGAGACCCAGTACTTC. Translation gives CASSLTSGGGETQYF.

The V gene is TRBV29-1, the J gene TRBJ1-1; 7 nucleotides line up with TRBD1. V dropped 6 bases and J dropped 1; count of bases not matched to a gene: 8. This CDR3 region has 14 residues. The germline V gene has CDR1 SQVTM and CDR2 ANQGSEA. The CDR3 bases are TGCAGCGTCTCGGGGACAGCGAGGAACACTGAAGCTTTCTTT. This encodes CSVSGTARNTEAFF.

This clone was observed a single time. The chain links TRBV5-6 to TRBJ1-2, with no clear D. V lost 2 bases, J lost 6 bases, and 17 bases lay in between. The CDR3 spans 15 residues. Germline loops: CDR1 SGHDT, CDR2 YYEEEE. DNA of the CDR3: TGTGCCAGCAGCTTCAGACGGACGGGATCTGATGGCTACACCTTC. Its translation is CASSFRRTGSDGYTF.

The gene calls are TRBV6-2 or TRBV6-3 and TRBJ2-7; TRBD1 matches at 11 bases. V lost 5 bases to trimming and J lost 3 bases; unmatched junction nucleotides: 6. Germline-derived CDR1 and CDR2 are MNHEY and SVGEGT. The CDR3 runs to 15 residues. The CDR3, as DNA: TGTGCCAGCAGTGATACCGGGACAGGGGGCTACGAGCAGTACTTC. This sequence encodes CASSDTGTGGYEQYF.

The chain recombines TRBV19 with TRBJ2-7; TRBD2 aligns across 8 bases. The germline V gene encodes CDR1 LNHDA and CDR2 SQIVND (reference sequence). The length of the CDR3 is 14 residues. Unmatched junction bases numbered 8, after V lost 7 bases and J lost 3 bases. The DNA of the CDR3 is TGTGCCAGTACTGCGGGGGGCGGTGGCTACGAGCAGTACTTC. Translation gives CASTAGGGGYEQYF.

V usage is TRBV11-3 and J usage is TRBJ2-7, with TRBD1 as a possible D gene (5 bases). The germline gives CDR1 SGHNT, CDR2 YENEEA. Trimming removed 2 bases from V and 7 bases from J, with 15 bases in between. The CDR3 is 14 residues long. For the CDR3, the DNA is TGTGCCAGCAGCTTATTAGGGGTGATTTCGGAGCAGTACTTC. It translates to CASSLLGVISEQYF.

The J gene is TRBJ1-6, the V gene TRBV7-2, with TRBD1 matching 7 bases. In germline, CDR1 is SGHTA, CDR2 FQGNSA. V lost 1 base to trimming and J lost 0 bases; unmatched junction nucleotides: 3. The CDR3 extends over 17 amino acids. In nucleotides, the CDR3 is TGTGCCAGCAGCTTAGGGGGGACAGTCTCCTATAATTCACCCCTCCACTTT. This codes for CASSLGGTVSYNSPLHF. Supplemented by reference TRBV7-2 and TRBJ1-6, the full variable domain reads GAGVSQSPSNKVTEKGKDVELRCDPISGHTALYWYRQSLGQGLEFLIYFQGNSAPDKSGLPSDRFSAERTGGSVSTLTIQRTQQEDSAVYLCASSLGGTVSYNSPLHFGNGTRLTVT.

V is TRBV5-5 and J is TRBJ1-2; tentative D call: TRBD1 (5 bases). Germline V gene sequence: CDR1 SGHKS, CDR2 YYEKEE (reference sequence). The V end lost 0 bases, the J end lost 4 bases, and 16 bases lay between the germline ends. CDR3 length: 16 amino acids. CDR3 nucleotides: TGTGCCAGCAGCTTGGGCTACAGGTTTGATGGCTATGGCTACACCTTC. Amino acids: CASSLGYRFDGYGYTF.

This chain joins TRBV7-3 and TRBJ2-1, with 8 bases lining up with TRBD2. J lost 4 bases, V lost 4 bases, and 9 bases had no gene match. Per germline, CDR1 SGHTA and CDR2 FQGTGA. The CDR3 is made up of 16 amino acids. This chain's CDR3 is CASSSQPGGRYNEQFF. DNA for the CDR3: TGTGCCAGCAGCTCCCAACCGGGGGGGCGATACAATGAGCAGTTCTTC.

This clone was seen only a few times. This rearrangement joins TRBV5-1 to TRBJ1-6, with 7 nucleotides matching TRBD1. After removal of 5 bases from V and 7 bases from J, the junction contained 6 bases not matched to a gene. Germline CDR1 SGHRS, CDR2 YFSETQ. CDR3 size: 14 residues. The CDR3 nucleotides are TGCGCCAGCAGGGGGACAGCTCAGAATTCACCCCTCCACTTT. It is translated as CASRGTAQNSPLHF.

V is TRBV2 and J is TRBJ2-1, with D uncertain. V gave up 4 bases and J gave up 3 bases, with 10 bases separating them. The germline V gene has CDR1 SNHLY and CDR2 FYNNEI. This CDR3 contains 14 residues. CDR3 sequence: CASSGELGYNEQFF. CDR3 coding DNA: TGTGCCAGCAGTGGCGAGCTCGGCTACAATGAGCAGTTCTTC.

CDR3 region: CASSYSEDRAGYGYTF. The CDR3 bases are TGTGCCAGCAGTTACTCCGAGGACAGGGCGGGCTATGGCTACACCTTC. The rearrangement joins TRBV6-2 or TRBV6-3 to TRBJ1-2; 8 nucleotides line up with TRBD1. With 0 bases clipped from V and 4 bases from J, the junction kept 7 bases outside the gene matches. There are 16 residues in the CDR3. Germline assignment: CDR1 MNHEY and CDR2 SVGEGT.

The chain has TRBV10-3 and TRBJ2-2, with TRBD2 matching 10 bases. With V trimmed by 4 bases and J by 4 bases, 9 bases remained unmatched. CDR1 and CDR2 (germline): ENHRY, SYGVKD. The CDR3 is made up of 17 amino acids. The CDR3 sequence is CAISVSGGAGGTGELFF. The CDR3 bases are TGTGCCATCAGTGTCAGCGGGGGGGCTGGGGGCACCGGGGAGCTGTTTTTT.

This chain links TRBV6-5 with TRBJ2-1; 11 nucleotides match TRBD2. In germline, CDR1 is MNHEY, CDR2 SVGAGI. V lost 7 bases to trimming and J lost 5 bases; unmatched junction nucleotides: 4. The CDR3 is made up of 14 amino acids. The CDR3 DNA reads TGTGCCAGCACTATAGCGGGGGGGAACAATGAGCAGTTCTTC. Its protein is CASTIAGGNNEQFF.